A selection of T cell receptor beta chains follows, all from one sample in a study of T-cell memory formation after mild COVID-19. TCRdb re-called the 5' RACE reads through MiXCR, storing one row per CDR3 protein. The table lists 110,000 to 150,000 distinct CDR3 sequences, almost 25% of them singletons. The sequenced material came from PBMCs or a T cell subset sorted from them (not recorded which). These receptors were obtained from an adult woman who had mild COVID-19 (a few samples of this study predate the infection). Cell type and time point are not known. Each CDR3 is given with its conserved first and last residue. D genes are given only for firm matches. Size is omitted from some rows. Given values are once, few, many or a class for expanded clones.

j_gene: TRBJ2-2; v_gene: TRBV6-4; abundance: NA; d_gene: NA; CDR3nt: TGTGCCAGCAGTGCAACTAACACCGGGGAGCTGTTTTTT; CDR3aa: CASSATNTGELFF
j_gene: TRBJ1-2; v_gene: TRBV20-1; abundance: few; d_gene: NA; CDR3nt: TGCAGTGCTAGAGACCCTCGGGGCACCTCGGGCTATGGCTACACCTTC; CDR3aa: CSARDPRGTSGYGYTF
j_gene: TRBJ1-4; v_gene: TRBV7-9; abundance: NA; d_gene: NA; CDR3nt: TGTGCCAGCAGCGCCCGGGACCGAAATGAAAAACTGTTTTTT; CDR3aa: CASSARDRNEKLFF
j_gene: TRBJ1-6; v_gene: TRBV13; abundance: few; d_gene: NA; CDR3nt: TGTGCCAGCAGCTCTACAGGGAGCTCCTATAATTCACCCCTCCACTTT; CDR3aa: CASSSTGSSYNSPLHF
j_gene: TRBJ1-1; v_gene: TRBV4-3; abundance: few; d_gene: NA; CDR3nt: TGCGCCAGCAGCCAAGGTTGGGGCCCCACTGAAGCTTTCTTT; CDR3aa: CASSQGWGPTEAFF
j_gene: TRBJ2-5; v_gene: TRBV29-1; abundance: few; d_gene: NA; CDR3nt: TGCAGCGCCTCCTGGAATGAAGAGACCCAGTACTTC; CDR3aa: CSASWNEETQYF
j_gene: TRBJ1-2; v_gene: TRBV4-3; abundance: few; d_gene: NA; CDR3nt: TGCGCCAGCAGCCAAGATCCCCTGACAGTGGCCTATGGCTACACCTTC; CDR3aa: CASSQDPLTVAYGYTF
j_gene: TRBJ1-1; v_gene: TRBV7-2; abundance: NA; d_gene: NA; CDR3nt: TGTGCCAGCAGCTTACCGGGGGAAGTCTTCGAAGCTTTCTTT; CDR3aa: CASSLPGEVFEAFF
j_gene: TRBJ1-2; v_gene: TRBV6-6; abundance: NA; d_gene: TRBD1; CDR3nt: TGTGCCACCCCTGAGGGGACAGGGGGCGCCGGCTATGGCTACACCTTC; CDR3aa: CATPEGTGGAGYGYTF
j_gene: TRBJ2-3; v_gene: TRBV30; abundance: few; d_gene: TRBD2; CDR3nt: TGTGCCTGGGAGGGACTAGCGGGCACAGATACGCAGTATTTT; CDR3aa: CAWEGLAGTDTQYF